One sample yielded the 5 T cell receptor beta chains listed below, sequenced in a study of cytotoxic CD8 clonotypes in ibrutinib-treated CLL. Clones were read by immunoSEQ multiplex PCR, and TCRdb kept only the in-frame ones, dropping some. The sample has 150,000 or so clones; 80% are singletons. The material was PBMCs, obtained after 36 months of ibrutinib treatment. The source of these receptors is a human donor with chronic lymphocytic leukemia.

The table lists this clone with a few counts. The gene calls are TRBV4-1 and TRBJ1-1; possible D gene TRBD1, 6 bases. CDR3 length equals 12 residues. Germline assignment: CDR1 MGHRA and CDR2 YSYEKL. Deletions cut 0 bases from V and 11 bases from J, with 10 bases between. The CDR3 DNA reads as TGCGCCAGCAGCCAAGATGGGGGCAAGGCTTTCTTT. This sequence encodes CASSQDGGKAFF.

With respect to this clone: Additional DNA sequences in this sample encode the identical CDR3. V and J are TRBV7-8 and TRBJ1-5; 7 positions match TRBD1. V lost 2 bases to trimming and J lost 2 bases; unmatched junction nucleotides: 0. Germline loops: CDR1 SGHVS, CDR2 FQNEAQ. This CDR3 is 14 amino acids long. CDR3 region: CASSLTGGNQPQHF. Written as DNA, the CDR3 is TGTGCCAGCAGCTTAACAGGGGGCAATCAGCCCCAGCATTTT.

This chain links TRBV28 with TRBJ1-1; TRBD1 agrees at 10 bases. Germline trimming cut 3 bases from V and 0 bases from J; bases unmatched to any gene: 4. The germline CDR1 and CDR2 sequences are MDHEN and SYDVKM. The CDR3 loop spans 16 amino acids. The CDR3 here is CASSFTTGGMNTEAFF. The DNA of the CDR3 is TGTGCCAGCAGTTTCACGACAGGGGGCATGAACACTGAAGCTTTCTTT.

The J gene is TRBJ2-7, the V gene TRBV4-2; the D gene is possibly TRBD2 (5 bases). Germline CDR1 is LGHNA and CDR2 is YNFKEQ. This CDR3 spans 13 amino acids. V was clipped by 1 base and J by 4 bases, with 8 bases between them. CDR3 bases: TGTGCCAGCAGCCAAGGTCGGGAATACGAGCAGTACTTC. It encodes CASSQGREYEQYF.

V gene TRBV30 combines with J gene TRBJ1-4; 7 positions agree with TRBD1. Losses at the gene ends were 8 bases for V and 4 bases for J; bases not matched to a gene: 7. There are 13 residues in the CDR3. Per germline, CDR1 GTSNPN and CDR2 SVGIG (reference sequence). CDR3 sequence (DNA): TGTGCCACAGCCGGGACAGATAATGAAAAACTGTTTTTT. Residues: CATAGTDNEKLFF.